The sequence of this T cell receptor (beta chain) was determined in a study of regulatory T cells in long-lasting Graves disease (dated by TCRdb to about 2021). Notes on the research overall: In the newly diagnosed Graves' disease group, patients had been taking antithyroid drugs for less than 3 months. Patients with persistent Graves' disease were compared with patients with newly diagnosed Graves' disease using TCR sequencing and RNA sequencing of peripheral blood. The study took place in China and was registered as a clinical trial. A total of approximately 35 samples were covered by TCR sequencing, comprising around 13 persistent and around 20 newly diagnosed Graves' disease patients.

The time point label on this specimen signifies: newly diagnosed GD, antithyroid drugs for less than 3 months. RNA was extracted from PBMCs in TRIzol for both TCR sequencing and RNA sequencing. The diagnosis of Graves' disease followed American Thyroid Association guidelines. The patients came from an endocrinology department in Xi'an, China. From each patient, roughly 9 milliliters of peripheral blood was collected into an EDTA anticoagulant tube. Ficoll Paque Plus density gradient separation was used to isolate PBMCs, and no further T cell sorting was done. RNA quality was checked with an Agilent 2100 Bioanalyzer and agarose gel, and concentration with a NanoDrop 2000. General findings and caveats noted by the study authors: Sequencing and analysis were restricted to the TCR beta chain. Only peripheral blood was studied, because thyroid tissue, the primary lesion, was inaccessible. Compared with newly diagnosed patients, persistent Graves' disease patients had lower TCR Shannon entropy and fewer highly expanded clones, which suggests clonal expansion. Preferential use of TRBV28, TRBJ1-2 and TRBJ2-5 was observed in persistent disease, whereas TRBV20-1 and TRBJ2-1 were favored in newly diagnosed disease. A larger number of public clonotypes was shared among persistent patients (2,741) than among newly diagnosed patients (over 850). The authors acknowledged the small sample size as a limitation that may reduce accuracy.

The method was multiplex PCR. Reads for this sample came from an Illumina HiSeq 4000. To build TCR beta libraries, CDR3 regions were amplified by Arm-PCR using iRepertoire HTBI primers. Before sequencing, the PCR products underwent gel purification. As for the original processing: Across samples, 60 to 70 TRBV and around 15 TRBJ segments were identified and used for gene usage analysis of CDR3 amino acid clonotypes. COPE and FqMerger were used to merge filtered high-quality paired reads into contigs. BLAST was used to align contigs to IMGT TRBV, TRBD and TRBJ reference genes, with CDR3 defined following IMGT. Clonotypes above 0.1% frequency were classified as highly expanded clones. Repertoire diversity was measured by Shannon entropy, and V-J evenness by the Gini coefficient. Public clonotypes were defined as clonotypes shared by more than one individual. TCRdb cleaned the public reads at Q25 with fastp, built clones with MiXCR and kept in-frame beta chains. Here each entry gathers all rows of one CDR3 protein and keeps the most common genes and DNA. The V and J calls reflect TCRdb's pipeline rather than the authors' work. The table for this sample lists 400,000 to 500,000 distinct CDR3 sequences; about 15% of them were counted only once. Around a quarter of the sample is in the top ten clones.

CDR1 and CDR2, per the germline V gene, are MNHNS and SASEGT. From cysteine to phenylalanine, the CDR3 is 13 amino acids long. CDR3 DNA is the only sequence kept; it has 39 bases, read in frame from the first base. V and J lose 6 bases and 0 bases, and a span of 9 bases separates them. This clonotype has at least ten counts. Its antigen target is currently unknown. No base-level quality is on record; no much larger clone is a single base apart. These same data were also listed under a study on T cells in Graves' hyperthyroidism and ophthalmopathy. The second paper states: Stable Graves' hyperthyroidism was defined as no progression to ophthalmopathy during 18 months of follow-up. The hyperthyroidism patients were between 18 and 65 years old and newly diagnosed, with a disease duration of less than 2 months. Any patient with an uncontrolled infection, another autoimmune disease, pregnancy or lactation was excluded. Diagnoses were based on clinical symptoms, serum thyroxine and TRAb, thyroid ultrasound and orbital computed tomography. The first round of RT-PCR for the TCR CDR3 was performed with the HTBI primer set and the Qiagen OneStep RT-PCR kit. Most expanded thyroid clonotypes (frequency above 0.001) were also detected in blood, suggesting blood repertoires may reflect thyroid immune responses. Ophthalmopathy was separated from stable hyperthyroidism by a 13 V-J signature model, with around 90% sensitivity and about 81% specificity obtained in cross-validation and 80%/75% obtained in testing. In validation, the model predicted progression to ophthalmopathy a median of around 6.5 months before onset, with over 60% sensitivity and 72.22% specificity. To identify TCR V-J signatures that set the groups apart, the researchers used a discovery cohort of about a hundred patients, made up of around 40 with Graves' ophthalmopathy and 55 to 65 with stable Graves' hyperthyroidism. An independent validation cohort of around 19 hyperthyroidism patients and about 16 patients who later progressed to ophthalmopathy tested prospective prediction of ophthalmopathy. The roughly 91 discovery patients were randomly split 7:3 into training and test sets. In several Graves' hyperthyroidism patients, the study also compared T-cell repertoires from thyroid tissue with T-cell repertoires from blood. Once sampling was done, hyperthyroidism patients were given methimazole at a starting dose of 30 mg daily, whereas ophthalmopathy patients were given high-dose intravenous methylprednisolone. Libraries were constructed in a second round of multiplex PCR, after which size selection and purification were performed. Paired-end sequencing of the libraries was performed with 100 bp reads on an Illumina HiSeq2000. Raw data were processed with SOAPnuke, discarding reads with adapters, uncalled bases, mean Phred below 15, or no exact constant-primer or identifier match. COPE v1.2.5 was used to merge high-quality paired reads, and clonotypes were defined as unique nucleotide sequences. MiTCR v1.1 was used to align the clonotypes against IMGT TRBV, TRBD and TRBJ reference segments. The analysis was restricted to V-J combinations with a frequency above 0.0001, which together covered about 99% of the repertoires. A TCS score was defined as the ratio of F50 (clonal expansion) to E x V (chaos), with BLOSUM62-based TCRdist applied between CDR3 peptides within each V-J. Welch's t-statistics and random forest reduced fewer than 550 V-J features to about 13, which were used in a naive Bayes classifier (R e1071). Sample size was not statistically predetermined, and investigators were not blinded to group allocation. The paper describes TCR Vbeta CDR3 sequencing of some 130 peripheral blood samples, made up of around 41 ophthalmopathy patients, around 78 hyperthyroidism patients and roughly 17 progressor patients.

Specimen: peripheral blood mononuclear cells (PBMCs), collected at new diagnosis, from a patient treated with antithyroid drugs. The sequence was collected from a woman in her late teens or twenties with Graves disease. Donor details come from another sample of the same person, matched by shared clones. In this chain, TRBV6-1 is recombined with TRBJ2-7; TRBD2 is perhaps the D gene, given 5 matching bases. The CDR3 here reads CASRSDFSYEQYF. The DNA sequence is TGTGCCAGCAGATCGGACTTCTCCTACGAGCAGTACTTC.